This paragraph reports one T cell receptor beta chain. The antigen is unknown. This record comes from a study of CD8+ T cells in alopecia areata. Study in general: Tofacitinib administration to treated patients was oral, at 5 to 10 mg twice daily.

TCR sequencing used cDNA made by reverse transcription of extracted RNA. Libraries were prepared by immunoSEQ multiplex PCR; TCRdb keeps only in-frame clonotypes and omits some of them. Among 200,000 to 250,000 clones listed, around 66% were seen once. This sample's treatment: oral pan-JAK inhibitor, 5-10 mg twice daily. CD4+ and CD8+ T cells were sorted from PBMCs. Regarding the study as a whole: Any link of baseline CD8+ expansion to response, resting on one nonresponder, remains uncertain. Tofacitinib produced a significant decrease in scalp clonality and in expanded CD8+ clones among the top 100.

This material consisted of CD4+ T cells sorted from blood, taken at week 4, from a patient treated with tofacitinib. The clonotype comes from a human donor with alopecia areata.

Here the CDR3 reads CASSPPVLNYGYTF. DNA of the CDR3: TGTGCCAGCTCACCACCGGTATTAAACTATGGCTACACCTTC. The gene calls are TRBV18 and TRBJ1-2; D is undetermined. CDR3 length: 14 residues. CDR1 and CDR2 (germline): KGHSH, LQKENI. Trimming took off 0 bases at V and 2 bases at J, with 7 bases between the two ends.